Listed here is a single T cell receptor beta chain. Its antigen remains unknown. These data are taken from a study of T cell repertoires in cytomegalovirus infection. About the research overall: Alongside well-studied HLA-B-restricted CMV epitopes, recently identified HLA-C-restricted CMV epitopes were also used. Public TCR beta signatures marked donors with CMV infection and the matching HLA.

TCRdb re-called the reads with MiXCR, one entry per CDR3 protein. The sample consists of fewer than 1,000,000 distinct CDR3 sequences, roughly 30% of them appearing once. Study-wide results and limits: Dominating the ex vivo response were TCR beta clonotypes that were CMV-specific and HLA-C-restricted. Identification of carriers of CMV plus the relevant HLA was performed using cumulative public TCR beta family frequency.

From germline, CDR1 is MNHNY and CDR2 SVGAGI (reference sequence). Trimming removed 0 bases from V and 0 bases from J; junction bases left unmatched: 10. The length of the CDR3 is 20 residues. Sequencing used cultured CD8+ T cells from PBMCs, obtained from culture after CMV antigen stimulation. This TCR came from a human donor in good health (CMV status not recorded). Some clones in this sample may be carry-over from other donors' samples. The chain carries TRBV6-6 and TRBJ2-1; 11 bases match TRBD2. The CDR3 DNA reads as TGTGCCAGCAGTTACTCAGTCGGACTAGCGGGTACCTACTCCTACAATGAGCAGTTCTTC. This codes for CASSYSVGLAGTYSYNEQFF.